This TCR beta chain was recovered during a study of CD8 T cells in Susac syndrome. Study conclusions and caveats: TCR sequencing and HLA analysis covered a relatively small number of individuals.

The RNA, about 0.5 to 1 ug, was put through reverse transcription using random hexamers. Coverage of TCR beta CDR3 amplification by immunoSEQ multiplex PCR extended to 54 Vbeta and 13 Jbeta. Using its own MiXCR run on the immunoSEQ multiplex PCR reads, TCRdb lists one record per CDR3 protein. Of fewer than 150,000 distinct CDR3 sequences in the sample, 85% to 95% were seen once. A word on this clonotype: Its antigen is not known.

In blood CD8+ and CD4+ T cells, TCR beta underwent sequencing. The TCR sequence derives from a human donor with multiple sclerosis. The sequenced sample consisted of CD4+ T cells from PBMCs.

The CDR3 sequence: CASSLWSGQGNSPLHF. CDR3 nucleotides: TGTGCCAGCAGCTTGTGGTCAGGACAGGGTAATTCACCCCTCCACTTT. V and J are TRBV5-5 and TRBJ1-6, with 8 positions matching TRBD1. This CDR3 is built from 16 residues. The V and J ends lost 1 base and 6 bases, in that order; junction bases with no gene match: 6. Per the germline V gene, CDR1 is SGHKS and CDR2 is YYEKEE (reference sequence).